Listed below are T cell receptor beta chains from one sample, sequenced in a study of T cells after yellow fever vaccination. Via MiXCR, TCRdb re-called the 5' RACE reads, giving one row per CDR3 protein. This sample has 400,000 or so distinct CDR3 sequences; approximately 5.7% occur once, and the top ten carry 15%. Material: PBMCs, obtained 5 days after the yellow fever booster vaccination. The receptors shown here come from a man younger than 45 who received the YFV17D yellow fever vaccine. The conserved cysteine and the conserved F or W are not part of the CDR3 here.

len	v_gene	j_gene	CDR3aa
12	TRBV20-1	TRBJ2-7	SAPPSGSSYEQY
13	TRBV19	TRBJ2-1	ASSMVGGAGDEQF
17	TRBV18	TRBJ2-1	ASSPRIAAERGAYNEQF
12	TRBV7-2	TRBJ2-3	ASSSSRAGREQY
14	TRBV20-1	TRBJ2-2	SARSSIGGNTGELF
13	TRBV5-1	TRBJ2-7	ASSLIRDRVYEQY
11	TRBV29-1	TRBJ2-5	SGRNTNQETQY
13	TRBV12-3/TRBV12-4	TRBJ2-1	ASSPRAYQYNEQF
13	TRBV18	TRBJ2-2	ASSLTGQNTGELF
14	TRBV7-2	TRBJ2-1	ASSFLSSGPYNEQF
14	TRBV23-1	TRBJ2-6	ASSHSLAWGANVLT
13	TRBV6-2/TRBV6-3	TRBJ2-1	ASRYPGQEGNEQF
15	TRBV7-2	TRBJ2-4	ASSLGGLDLAKNIQY
15	TRBV12-5	TRBJ2-4	ASGPTRGILSKNIQY
14	TRBV7-9	TRBJ2-1	ASSQNTEELLNEQF
11	TRBV29-1	TRBJ1-5	SVLAGADQPQH
14	TRBV20-1	TRBJ2-3	STEMKSGIFTDTQY
11	TRBV29-1	TRBJ1-1	SVSFPPNTEAF